The 18 T cell receptor beta chains below were found in one sample sequenced in a study of shared clonotypes between healthy human individuals. Naive CD8 isolation took CD45RO-negative cells positively selected for CCR7 and excluded terminally differentiated effector memory CD45RA+ cells. TCRdb keeps only in-frame clones here, not all; method: immunoSEQ multiplex PCR. The sample comprises around 640,000 clones, 95% to 96% of which are singletons, and roughly 0.1% rests with the top ten. Source material: naive CD8+ T cells sorted from blood. The receptor source for this set is a woman aged 30 to 39 in good health.

This chain uses TRBV19 with TRBJ2-7; D unclear. The germline V and J ends were trimmed by 4 bases and 2 bases, with 12 bases remaining between them. Germline V gene lookup returns CDR1 LNHDA and CDR2 SQIVND (reference sequence). The CDR3 covers 14 residues. CDR3 protein: CASSTGDTTYEQYF. The CDR3 DNA is TGTGCCAGTAGTACCGGAGACACTACCTACGAGCAGTACTTC.

Worth noting for this clone: Other DNA sequences in this specimen translate into the identical CDR3. V and J are TRBV11-2 and TRBJ2-7, with D unresolved. V was pared by 5 bases and J by 2 bases, with 7 bases between. Germline CDR1 SGHAT, CDR2 FQNNGV. This CDR3 region has 12 residues. The CDR3, as DNA: TGTGCCAGCAGCCCGCCTACCTACGAGCAGTACTTC. Translation gives CASSPPTYEQYF.

The count of this clone is one. Written as DNA, the CDR3 is TGTGCCAGTAGTATCGAGACAGGGGTTACCTACGAGCAGTACTTC. Translating it yields CASSIETGVTYEQYF. V is TRBV19 and J is TRBJ2-7; 8 positions agree with TRBD1. This CDR3 is built from 15 residues. V lost 3 bases to trimming and J lost 2 bases; unmatched junction nucleotides: 6. CDR1 and CDR2 from the germline V gene are LNHDA and SQIVND (reference sequence). Variable domain in full (rest from reference TRBV19 and TRBJ2-7): DGGITQSPKYLFRKEGQNVTLSCEQNLNHDAMYWYRQDPGQGLRLIYYSQIVNDFQKGDIAEGYSVSREKKESFPLTVTSAQKNPTAFYLCASSIETGVTYEQYFGPGTRLTVT.

This clone was seen just once. V usage is TRBV27 and J usage is TRBJ2-2, with no clear D. The CDR3 sequence is 14 residues long. The V gene's germline CDR1 is MNHEY and CDR2 SMNVEV (reference sequence). Trimming took off 2 bases at V and 4 bases at J, with 8 bases between the two ends. The CDR3 reads CASSLGIGTGELFF. CDR3 DNA: TGTGCCAGCAGTTTAGGGATCGGCACCGGGGAGCTGTTTTTT.

The chain combines TRBV6-1 with TRBJ2-7, with D unresolved. CDR3 size: 14 residues. The germline CDR1 and CDR2 sequences are MNHNS and SASEGT. Trimming removed 3 bases from V and 5 bases from J, with 14 bases in between. CDR3 residues: CASSDGPAGDEQYF. The DNA of the CDR3 is TGTGCCAGCAGTGATGGACCAGCAGGCGACGAGCAGTACTTC.

About this clone: Other DNA sequences within the sample encode an identical CDR3. The rearrangement links TRBV28 to TRBJ1-4, with D perhaps TRBD1 (6 bases). The CDR3 loop spans 14 amino acids. V lost 3 bases to trimming and J lost 5 bases, with 10 bases between them. Germline values: CDR1 MDHEN, CDR2 SYDVKM. This CDR3 is CASSLGGANEKLFF. In nucleotides, the CDR3 is TGTGCCAGCAGTTTGGGGGGGGCCAATGAAAAACTGTTTTTT. The full variable domain, completed using reference TRBV28 and TRBJ1-4, is DVKVTQSSRYLVKRTGEKVFLECVQDMDHENMFWYRQDPGLGLRLIYFSYDVKMKEKGDIPEGYSVSREKKERFSLILESASTNQTSMYLCASSLGGANEKLFFGSGTQLSVL.

This chain connects TRBV11-2 to TRBJ2-7, with a weak D call TRBD1 (6 bases). The CDR3 has 16 amino acids. Trimming pared 0 bases from V and 3 bases from J, leaving 15 bases between. Germline V gives CDR1 SGHAT, CDR2 FQNNGV. CDR3 amino acids: CASSLDPGAIHYEQYF. The CDR3 nucleotides read TGTGCCAGCAGCTTAGATCCAGGGGCAATCCACTACGAGCAGTACTTC.

Here the CDR3 reads CASSQDLAGGPGDTQYF. The CDR3 DNA follows: TGCGCCAGCAGCCAGGATCTAGCGGGAGGGCCTGGAGATACGCAGTATTTT. This chain links TRBV4-1 with TRBJ2-3; 12 bases are a match to TRBD2. Looked up from germline, CDR1 is MGHRA and CDR2 is YSYEKL. CDR3 length: 17 residues. The V and J ends lost 3 bases and 5 bases, in that order; junction bases with no gene match: 9.

The chain joins TRBV6-5 to TRBJ1-3; 7 positions match TRBD1. Germline V gene lookup returns CDR1 MNHEY and CDR2 SVGAGI. CDR3 length: 14 amino acids. Unmatched junction bases numbered 2, after V lost 2 bases and J lost 4 bases. DNA of the CDR3: TGTGCCAGCAGTTACCGGGACAGCGGAAACACCATATATTTT. Its protein product is CASSYRDSGNTIYF.

Only one count was recorded for this clone. Other DNA sequences in this sample translate to the same CDR3. This chain links TRBV9 with TRBJ1-2; D is ambiguous. CDR1 and CDR2 (germline): SGDLS, YYNGEE. The V end lost 0 bases, the J end lost 3 bases, and 6 bases lay between the germline ends. The CDR3 is 13 residues long. DNA for the CDR3: TGTGCCAGCAGCGTAGCGGGGTACTATGGCTACACCTTC. Amino acids: CASSVAGYYGYTF.

Details on this clone: Distinct nucleotide sequences in the sample also encode this CDR3. This rearrangement joins TRBV28 to TRBJ2-7; 14 nucleotides align to TRBD2. CDR1 is MDHEN and CDR2 is SYDVKM in the germline V gene. This CDR3 region has 15 residues. V shed 3 bases and J 4 bases; nucleotides not matched to a gene: 2. CDR3: CASSFGTSGSYEQYF. CDR3 sequence (DNA): TGTGCCAGCAGTTTCGGGACTAGCGGGAGTTACGAGCAGTACTTC.

The chain joins TRBV19 to TRBJ2-5, with TRBD2 matching 7 bases. J lost 4 bases, V lost 7 bases, and 12 bases had no gene match. The germline V gene encodes CDR1 LNHDA and CDR2 SQIVND (reference sequence). The CDR3 has 15 amino acids. The DNA for the CDR3 is TGTGCCAGTATGGATAGCGGGCTCGTGGGAGAGACCCAGTACTTC. Translated, it gives CASMDSGLVGETQYF.

The chain uses TRBV5-1 and TRBJ2-7; unclear D gene. The germline gives CDR1 SGHRS, CDR2 YFSETQ. The CDR3 is 15 amino acids. V lost 3 bases, J lost 2 bases, and 15 bases lay in between. The CDR3 is CASSSIDDGTYEQYF. The DNA of the CDR3 is TGCGCCAGCAGCTCGATAGACGACGGAACCTACGAGCAGTACTTC.

The chain has TRBV7-2 and TRBJ2-5; possible D gene TRBD2, 6 bases. V was trimmed by 5 bases and J by 5 bases, leaving 18 bases between them. The CDR3 is 15 amino acids. Germline CDR1 SGHTA, CDR2 FQGNSA. The CDR3 DNA follows: TGTGCCAGCAGCCCTGGGACTTTAAAGGCGGAGACCCAGTACTTC. It yields the protein CASSPGTLKAETQYF.

The rearrangement joins TRBV4-1 to TRBJ2-7, with D perhaps matching TRBD2 (5 bases). The CDR3 totals 13 residues. Germline V gives CDR1 MGHRA, CDR2 YSYEKL. Trimming shortened V by 2 bases and J by 5 bases, and 10 bases separated the two germline ends. CDR3 region: CASSQSGVDEQYF. CDR3 nucleotide sequence: TGCGCCAGCAGCCAATCCGGGGTAGACGAGCAGTACTTC.

V gene TRBV7-2 combines with J gene TRBJ2-7; TRBD2 matches 14 bases. The germline V gene has CDR1 SGHTA and CDR2 FQGNSA. CDR3 length equals 17 residues. Trimming took 6 bases from V and 2 from J; bases not matched to a gene: 9. The CDR3 spells CASRNRGLAGDPYEQYF. CDR3 in DNA: TGTGCCAGCAGGAATAGGGGACTAGCGGGGGACCCCTACGAGCAGTACTTC.

This rearrangement joins TRBV19 to TRBJ2-2; D may correspond to TRBD1 or TRBD2 (5 bases each). The germline V gene has CDR1 LNHDA and CDR2 SQIVND (reference sequence). Trimming took off 3 bases at V and 4 bases at J, with 15 bases between the two ends. The CDR3 consists of 16 residues. Written as DNA, the CDR3 is TGTGCCAGTAGTATCAATAAGGGACGATTCACCGGGGAGCTGTTTTTT. Translation gives CASSINKGRFTGELFF.

The genes are TRBV30 and TRBJ1-1; no clear D. This CDR3 has 13 residues. CDR1 is GTSNPN, CDR2 SVGIG, per germline (reference sequence). V gave up 0 bases and J gave up 1 base, with 6 bases separating them. The CDR3 region has the DNA TGTGCCTGGAGTGTATCTACGAACACTGAAGCTTTCTTT. This sequence encodes CAWSVSTNTEAFF.